The 21 T cell receptor beta chains presented below share a single source sample, sequenced in a study of shared clonotypes between healthy human individuals. Sequencing was performed with immunoSEQ multiplex PCR; in TCRdb, only in-frame clones are kept and a portion is missing. This sample has some 2.1 million clones, with roughly 95% found just once. The source material was naive CD4+ T cells sorted from blood. Documented subset: CD45RA+ positively selected. These TCRs come from a young man in good health.

This sequence joins TRBV5-5 and TRBJ2-7, with 10 bases identical to TRBD2. This CDR3 is 14 amino acids long. After removal of 6 bases from V and 3 bases from J, the junction contained 6 bases not matched to a gene. CDR1 and CDR2 (germline): SGHKS, YYEKEE (reference sequence). For the CDR3, the DNA is TGTGCCAGCACGACACTAGCGGGGTTCTACGAGCAGTACTTC. Protein sequence: CASTTLAGFYEQYF.

CDR3 coding DNA: TGCGCCAGCAGCTCCCTTGGGTCTGTAGGGGATACGCAGTATTTT. It is translated as CASSSLGSVGDTQYF. The J gene is TRBJ2-3, the V gene TRBV5-1, with D unclear. CDR3 size: 15 residues. CDR1 and CDR2 from the germline V gene are SGHRS and YFSETQ. The V and J ends lost 3 bases and 6 bases respectively, with 17 bases between them.

V usage is TRBV2 and J usage is TRBJ1-1; D unclear. V was pared by 3 bases and J by 10 bases, with 9 bases between. The CDR3 covers 11 residues. In germline, CDR1 is SNHLY, CDR2 FYNNEI. For the CDR3, the DNA is TGTGCCAGCAGTGATATAGACGGAGCTTTCTTT. Its translation is CASSDIDGAFF.

The genes are TRBV6-5 and TRBJ2-5; possibly TRBD1 for D (5 bases). From germline, CDR1 is MNHEY and CDR2 SVGAGI. Deletions cut 7 bases from V and 2 bases from J, with 14 bases between. There are 14 residues in the CDR3. The CDR3 spells CASNTGFQQETQYF. For the CDR3, the DNA is TGTGCCAGCAACACAGGATTTCAACAAGAGACCCAGTACTTC.

The CDR3 region is CASSPDRRNNEQFF. Here the CDR3 DNA reads TGTGCCAGCTCACCCGACAGGAGAAACAATGAGCAGTTCTTC. The J gene is TRBJ2-1, the V gene TRBV18, with a possible D match to TRBD1 (6 bases). This CDR3 region has 14 residues. Trimming pared 3 bases from V and 5 bases from J, leaving 11 bases between. Germline CDR1 is KGHSH and CDR2 is LQKENI. The variable domain in full, completed from reference TRBV18 and TRBJ2-1, reads NAGVMQNPRHLVRRRGQEARLRCSPMKGHSHVYWYRQLPEEGLKFMVYLQKENIIDESGMPKERFSAEFPKEGPSILRIQQVVRGDSAAYFCASSPDRRNNEQFFGPGTRLTVL.

With respect to this clone: One junction end disagrees with the germline gene, perhaps due to a read error. The CDR3 protein is CASSLGQAGTGELFF. The CDR3 bases are TGCGCCAGCAGTTTGGGACAGGCGGGCACCGGGGAGCTGTTTTTT. The gene calls are TRBV5-1 and TRBJ2-2, with 8 bases lining up with TRBD1. The CDR3 contains 15 residues. The V gene's germline CDR1 is SGHRS and CDR2 YFSETQ.

A note on this clone: A much larger clone is a single base away; this may be a read error. This rearrangement joins TRBV5-8 to TRBJ2-5, with unresolved D. Germline loops: CDR1 SGHTS, CDR2 YDEGEE. The CDR3 consists of 11 residues. Deletions cut 2 bases from V and 4 bases from J, with 3 bases between. The CDR3 nucleotides are TGTGCCAGCAGCTTTCGAGAGACCCAGTACTTC. The encoded protein is CASSFRETQYF.

The rearrangement joins TRBV5-1 to TRBJ2-3; 10 nucleotides match TRBD2. V was clipped by 2 bases and J by 5 bases; unmatched bases: 5. Germline V gene lookup returns CDR1 SGHRS and CDR2 YFSETQ. The CDR3 has 15 residues. In nucleotides, the CDR3 is TGCGCCAGCAGCTTAACTAGCGGGGCCCAAGATACGCAGTATTTT. Protein sequence: CASSLTSGAQDTQYF.

V gene TRBV5-1 combines with J gene TRBJ2-5; 9 nucleotides line up with TRBD1. CDR3 length: 17 residues. CDR1 SGHRS and CDR2 YFSETQ come from the germline V gene. With V trimmed by 4 bases and J by 2 bases, 12 bases remained unmatched. For the CDR3, the DNA is TGCGCCAGCAGCCTGTCCGGGACAGGGTCGGTGCAAGAGACCCAGTACTTC. Amino acid sequence: CASSLSGTGSVQETQYF.

Notes on this clone: Other DNA sequences of this sample code for an identical CDR3. The V gene is TRBV5-1, the J gene TRBJ1-1, with 8 bases lining up with TRBD1. V lost 4 bases, J lost 1 base, and 3 bases stayed unmatched. The CDR3 covers 14 residues. The germline CDR1 and CDR2 sequences are SGHRS and YFSETQ. The CDR3 region has the DNA TGCGCCAGCAGCCCGGGGACAGGGAACACTGAAGCTTTCTTT. Translation: CASSPGTGNTEAFF. Variable domain in full (rest from reference TRBV5-1 and TRBJ1-1): KAGVTQTPRYLIKTRGQQVTLSCSPISGHRSVSWYQQTPGQGLQFLFEYFSETQRNKGNFPGRFSGRQFSNSRSEMNVSTLELGDSALYLCASSPGTGNTEAFFGQGTRLTVV.

The chain joins TRBV9 to TRBJ1-1; 8 positions agree with TRBD1. J was trimmed by 5 bases and V by 3 bases; bases with no gene match: 6. The CDR3 loop spans 14 amino acids. Germline-derived CDR1 and CDR2 are SGDLS and YYNGEE. The CDR3 here is CASSAQGAGTEAFF. CDR3 nucleotides: TGTGCCAGCAGCGCGCAGGGGGCGGGGACTGAAGCTTTCTTT.

CDR3 protein: CASSLVRGKGGNTIYF. The CDR3 bases are TGTGCCAGCAGCTTAGTTCGAGGGAAAGGTGGAAACACCATATATTTT. The V gene is TRBV7-9, the J gene TRBJ1-3, with unresolved D. Trimming pared 1 base from V and 3 bases from J, leaving 13 bases between. In germline, CDR1 is SEHNR, CDR2 FQNEAQ (reference sequence). The length of the CDR3 is 16 residues.

The rearrangement joins TRBV30 to TRBJ2-7; 9 positions agree with TRBD2. The CDR3 spans 13 residues. The V gene end was trimmed by 8 bases and the J gene end by 0 bases; junction bases not matched to a gene: 5. Germline lookup yields CDR1 GTSNPN and CDR2 SVGIG (reference sequence). CDR3 DNA sequence: TGTGCCGGGTATAGCGGGGGCTCCTACGAGCAGTACTTC. Translating gives CAGYSGGSYEQYF.

As to this clone: Other DNA sequences in the sample encode the same CDR3. The gene calls are TRBV6-1 and TRBJ2-7; D is unresolved. The CDR3 has 11 residues. The V end lost 4 bases, the J end lost 2 bases, and 3 bases lay between the germline ends. Per the germline V gene, CDR1 is MNHNS and CDR2 is SASEGT. The CDR3 region is CASSVTYEQYF. In DNA form, the CDR3 reads TGTGCCAGCAGTGTAACCTACGAGCAGTACTTC.

J is TRBJ1-1 and V is TRBV5-4, with 10 positions matching TRBD1. In germline, CDR1 is SGHNT, CDR2 YYREEE (reference sequence). CDR3 length: 13 residues. With 4 bases clipped from V and 11 bases from J, the junction kept 8 bases outside the gene matches. CDR3 loop: CASSEDRGFPAFF. The CDR3 region has the DNA TGTGCCAGCAGCGAGGACAGGGGGTTCCCGGCTTTCTTT.

Only one count was recorded for this clone. V gene TRBV6-1 combines with J gene TRBJ2-2, with 7 nucleotides matching TRBD1. Per the germline V gene, CDR1 is MNHNS and CDR2 is SASEGT. The trim removed 6 bases at V and 0 bases at J, leaving 4 bases unmatched. This CDR3 region has 15 residues. CDR3 sequence: CASRATGTNTGELFF. The CDR3 nucleotides are TGTGCCAGCAGGGCGACAGGGACGAACACCGGGGAGCTGTTTTTT.

This sequence joins TRBV2 and TRBJ1-2; 8 bases align to TRBD1. Germline trimming cut 7 bases from V and 4 bases from J; bases unmatched to any gene: 11. Germline lookup yields CDR1 SNHLY and CDR2 FYNNEI. CDR3 size: 15 residues. This CDR3 is CASNPGTGGPYGYTF. CDR3 coding DNA: TGTGCCAGCAACCCCGGGACAGGTGGTCCCTATGGCTACACCTTC.

The chain uses TRBV20-1 and TRBJ2-1; tentative D call: TRBD2 (5 bases). Germline V lookup: CDR1 DFQATT, CDR2 SNEGSKA (reference sequence). The CDR3 has 11 residues. V lost 0 bases, J lost 14 bases, and 11 bases lay in between. The CDR3 DNA sequence: TGCAGTGCTAGAGATCTCAGGACTGAGTTCTTC. As protein: CSARDLRTEFF.

This chain links TRBV7-3 with TRBJ2-7; D uncertain. This CDR3 spans 17 amino acids. Germline CDR1 is SGHTA and CDR2 is FQGTGA. V was cut by 5 bases and J by 5 bases, with 25 bases left in between. This CDR3 is CASSAGRKHHVCHEQYF. The DNA for the CDR3 is TGTGCCAGCAGCGCCGGCCGGAAGCACCACGTTTGTCACGAGCAGTACTTC.

This rearrangement joins TRBV9 to TRBJ2-2, with D maybe TRBD1 (5 bases). This CDR3 spans 12 amino acids. The V gene's germline CDR1 is SGDLS and CDR2 YYNGEE. V was clipped by 7 bases and J by 3 bases, with 7 bases between them. The CDR3 is CASGADTGELFF. The CDR3 DNA reads as TGTGCCAGCGGGGCCGACACCGGGGAGCTGTTTTTT.

The chain links TRBV1 to TRBJ2-1; the table's D call of TRBD2 was not tested on the DNA. TRBV1 is a pseudogene locus. The CDR3 runs 17 residues. The CDR3 bases are TGCACCAGCAGCCAAAACCCGAGCGGGAGATCGTACAATGAGCAGTTCTTC. It specifies CTSSQNPSGRSYNEQFF.